The source of this T cell receptor beta chain is a study of blood T cell repertoires in COVID-19. On the study more broadly: The analysed material was cDNA or gDNA that came from T cells, B-cell-depleted T cells, or PBMCs.

Germline V gene lookup returns CDR1 SGHNT and CDR2 YYREEE (reference sequence). The CDR3 has 14 residues. The V gene end was trimmed by 2 bases and the J gene end by 5 bases; junction bases not matched to a gene: 3. This clone was counted a single time. Original analysis: Reference gene primer amplification in the assay estimated nucleated cell counts. Method: immunoSEQ multiplex PCR; TCRdb's copy keeps in-frame clones and lacks some. The V and J calls and clone size were taken over from that table, and D and trimming were inferred from the DNA. The profile shows 120,000 to 150,000 clones, around 90% of them singletons.

Material: peripheral blood. This receptor was obtained from a human donor in a cohort sampled during active COVID-19. The chain has TRBV5-4 and TRBJ1-1; 10 positions agree with TRBD1. In DNA, the CDR3 is TGTGCCAGCAGCTTAGACAGGGGGCATACTGAAGCTTTCTTT. This translates into CASSLDRGHTEAFF.